The next 19 T cell receptor beta chains were all read from a single sample in a study of Ad26.COV2.S vaccination and SARS-CoV-2 variants. Some clones are missing from TCRdb's copy, which holds only in-frame ones; the method was immunoSEQ multiplex PCR. Here the sample spans 350,000 to 500,000 clones, 80% to 95% being singletons. Indicated treatment: roughly 19 received Ad26.COV2.S at low or high dose, single or two shots; roughly 5 received placebo; per-sample allocation not given. Samples were taken on day 63 after the first vaccine or placebo injection. This specimen was peripheral blood, taken in a trial of Ad26.COV2.S vaccine versus placebo. Receptor source: a person aged 18-65 years who received the Ad26.COV2.S COVID-19 vaccine or a placebo.

This clone showed up just once. In DNA, the CDR3 is TGCGCCAGCAGCCAAGCAGGGGAACCCTCCTACAATGAGCAGTTCTTC. Protein: CASSQAGEPSYNEQFF. This chain uses TRBV5-1 with TRBJ2-1; weak D call: TRBD1 (6 bases). The CDR3 has 16 residues. V was cut by 4 bases and J by 0 bases, with 14 bases left in between. Germline CDR1 and CDR2: SGHRS and YFSETQ.

This rearrangement joins TRBV7-3 to TRBJ2-3, with D unresolved. Trimming took 5 bases from V and 5 from J, leaving 11 bases between them. The CDR3 consists of 13 residues. Germline CDR1 and CDR2: SGHTA and FQGTGA. The CDR3 loop is CASSPPLEDTQYF. The CDR3 nucleotides read TGTGCCAGCAGCCCGCCGCTGGAAGATACGCAGTATTTT.

This clone was detected a few times. The chain carries TRBV6-5 and TRBJ1-1; D is unclear. Trimming cost V 0 bases and J 4 bases, with 15 bases left between them. This CDR3 is built from 16 residues. Germline-derived CDR1 and CDR2 are MNHEY and SVGAGI. The CDR3 DNA reads TGTGCCAGCAGTTACTCGATTCTGGGCCTGGCCACTGAAGCTTTCTTT. Residues: CASSYSILGLATEAFF.

The chain joins TRBV7-9 to TRBJ2-3, with D uncertain. The germline gives CDR1 SEHNR, CDR2 FQNEAQ (reference sequence). CDR3 size: 16 residues. The ends were cut back, 1 base at V and 10 bases at J, with 21 bases in the middle. The CDR3 spells CASSLVSSGLRRAQYF. For the CDR3, the DNA is TGTGCCAGCAGCTTAGTTTCTTCGGGCCTCAGGCGAGCGCAGTATTTT. The whole variable domain, remainder taken from reference TRBV7-9 and TRBJ2-3, is DTGVSQNPRHKITKRGQNVTFRCDPISEHNRLYWYRQTLGQGPEFLTYFQNEAQLEKSRLLSDRFSAERPKGSFSTLEIQRTEQGDSAMYLCASSLVSSGLRRAQYFGPGTRLTVL.

The chain has TRBV7-9 and TRBJ2-7, with TRBD2 as a possible D gene (6 bases). Trimming removed 5 bases from V and 4 bases from J, with 21 bases in between. The CDR3 sequence is 16 residues long. Looked up from germline, CDR1 is SEHNR and CDR2 is FQNEAQ (reference sequence). As DNA, the CDR3 is TGTGCCAGCAGCCTCGTTGGGGGACTCCACGGGTACGAGCAGTACTTC. Protein sequence: CASSLVGGLHGYEQYF. The entire variable domain, with the rest obtained from reference TRBV7-9 and TRBJ2-7, is as follows: DTGVSQNPRHKITKRGQNVTFRCDPISEHNRLYWYRQTLGQGPEFLTYFQNEAQLEKSRLLSDRFSAERPKGSFSTLEIQRTEQGDSAMYLCASSLVGGLHGYEQYFGPGTRLTVT.

V gene TRBV3-1 (or the pseudogene TRBV3-2) combines with J gene TRBJ2-1, with D uncertain. The V and J ends lost 7 bases and 8 bases respectively, with 15 bases between them. The CDR3 totals 13 residues. Germline V gene sequence: CDR1 LGHDT, CDR2 YNNKEL (reference sequence). The CDR3 sequence: CASTLLALDEQFF. In DNA form, the CDR3 reads TGTGCCAGCACCCTACTGGCCTTGGATGAGCAGTTCTTC.

This chain connects TRBV28 to TRBJ1-2; a possible D gene is TRBD1 (6 bases). The CDR3 runs 13 residues. Germline V gene sequence: CDR1 MDHEN, CDR2 SYDVKM. V gave up 5 bases and J gave up 4 bases, with 11 bases separating them. The CDR3 region is CASSRTELYGYTF. For the CDR3, the DNA is TGTGCCAGCAGTCGGACAGAACTCTATGGCTACACCTTC.

The chain is built from TRBV28 and TRBJ2-1, with 9 nucleotides matching TRBD1. CDR3 size: 15 residues. V shed 2 bases and J 7 bases; nucleotides not matched to a gene: 6. The germline V gene has CDR1 MDHEN and CDR2 SYDVKM. The CDR3 reads CASSLGGTGFNEQFF. The CDR3 DNA reads as TGTGCCAGCAGTTTAGGAGGGACAGGGTTTAATGAGCAGTTCTTC.

This clone was detected once. This chain connects TRBV5-6 to TRBJ2-7; 8 bases align to TRBD1. The V and J ends lost 1 base and 6 bases, in that order; junction bases with no gene match: 3. Looked up from germline, CDR1 is SGHDT and CDR2 is YYEEEE. The CDR3 spans 13 residues. CDR3 bases: TGTGCCAGCAGCTTGCGGACAGGGCGCGAGCAGTACTTC. Its protein product is CASSLRTGREQYF.

This clone was seen only a few times. In nucleotides, the CDR3 is TGTGCCAGCAGTTTTCTAGGGTATAATGGCTACACCTTC. This gives the protein CASSFLGYNGYTF. V usage is TRBV12-3 or TRBV12-4 and J usage is TRBJ1-2; D remains unclear. Trimming pared 3 bases from V and 6 bases from J, leaving 11 bases between. CDR3 length: 13 amino acids.

The chain links TRBV12-3 or TRBV12-4 to TRBJ2-7; no clear D. The CDR3 covers 12 residues. Trimming stripped 2 bases from V and 3 bases from J, with 5 bases between. CDR3 protein: CASSLRFYEQYF. CDR3 nucleotide sequence: TGTGCCAGCAGTTTACGGTTCTACGAGCAGTACTTC.

The rearrangement uses TRBV28 and TRBJ2-7, with D unclear. The CDR3 is 12 residues long. CDR1 is MDHEN, CDR2 SYDVKM, per germline. Trimming removed 1 base from V and 6 bases from J, with 7 bases in between. The chain's CDR3 is CASSLSGPEQYF. The CDR3 DNA sequence: TGTGCCAGCAGTTTATCCGGGCCCGAGCAGTACTTC.

This clone was observed a handful of times. V is TRBV7-3 and J is TRBJ2-2; 11 positions match TRBD1. The CDR3 runs 16 residues. The germline CDR1 and CDR2 sequences are SGHTA and FQGTGA. V trimming: 5 bases; J trimming: 6 bases; junction bases outside the gene matches: 8. CDR3 nucleotide sequence: TGTGCCAGCAGCCCCCCTGGACAGGGGGCGTCCGGGGAGCTGTTTTTT. It translates to CASSPPGQGASGELFF.

V is TRBV30 and J is TRBJ2-7; 13 bases fit TRBD2. From germline, CDR1 is GTSNPN and CDR2 SVGIG (reference sequence). Germline trimming cut 7 bases from V and 6 bases from J; bases unmatched to any gene: 15. The CDR3 covers 16 residues. The CDR3 here is CASLIPGTSGTSEQYF. For the CDR3, the DNA is TGTGCCTCCCTCATCCCAGGGACTAGCGGGACGAGCGAGCAGTACTTC.

This clone has just one count. This chain joins TRBV12-3 or TRBV12-4 and TRBJ2-1; D possibly corresponds to TRBD2 (6 bases). The CDR3 has 11 amino acids. V lost 6 bases and J lost 8, with 8 bases in between. In DNA form, the CDR3 reads TGTGCCAGCAGCCGGGGGTATGAGCAGTTCTTC. It specifies CASSRGYEQFF.

This chain joins TRBV28 and TRBJ2-7; D might be TRBD1 (6 bases). From germline, CDR1 is MDHEN and CDR2 SYDVKM. The CDR3 contains 12 residues. The V gene lost 8 bases and the J gene lost 0 bases, with 8 bases spanning the gap. CDR3 in amino acids: CASQGSSYEQYF. The CDR3 DNA follows: TGTGCCAGCCAGGGGAGCTCCTACGAGCAGTACTTC.

Concerning this clone: The same CDR3 also results from other DNA sequences found in this sample. This sequence joins TRBV4-1 and TRBJ2-5; D gene uncertain. The CDR3 spans 12 residues. Germline CDR1 is MGHRA and CDR2 is YSYEKL. The V and J ends lost 0 bases and 5 bases respectively, with 4 bases between them. CDR3 DNA sequence: TGCGCCAGCAGCCAAGATCGCGAGACCCAGTACTTC. It codes for CASSQDRETQYF.

V and J are TRBV18 and TRBJ2-1; D perhaps matches TRBD2 (6 bases). The CDR3 extends over 16 amino acids. The ends were cut back, 3 bases at V and 7 bases at J, with 19 bases in the middle. CDR1 is KGHSH and CDR2 is LQKENI in the germline V gene. CDR3 region: CASSPSRGTGKNEQFF. The CDR3 DNA reads TGTGCCAGCTCACCGAGTAGAGGGACTGGAAAAAATGAGCAGTTCTTC.

In DNA, the CDR3 is TGTGCCATCGGTAAAGCGGGAGGGAACTACGAGCAGTACTTC. Encoded protein: CAIGKAGGNYEQYF. This chain connects TRBV10-3 to TRBJ2-7; 10 bases align to TRBD2. J was trimmed by 3 bases and V by 8 bases; bases with no gene match: 7. Germline lookup yields CDR1 ENHRY and CDR2 SYGVKD. The CDR3 totals 14 residues.